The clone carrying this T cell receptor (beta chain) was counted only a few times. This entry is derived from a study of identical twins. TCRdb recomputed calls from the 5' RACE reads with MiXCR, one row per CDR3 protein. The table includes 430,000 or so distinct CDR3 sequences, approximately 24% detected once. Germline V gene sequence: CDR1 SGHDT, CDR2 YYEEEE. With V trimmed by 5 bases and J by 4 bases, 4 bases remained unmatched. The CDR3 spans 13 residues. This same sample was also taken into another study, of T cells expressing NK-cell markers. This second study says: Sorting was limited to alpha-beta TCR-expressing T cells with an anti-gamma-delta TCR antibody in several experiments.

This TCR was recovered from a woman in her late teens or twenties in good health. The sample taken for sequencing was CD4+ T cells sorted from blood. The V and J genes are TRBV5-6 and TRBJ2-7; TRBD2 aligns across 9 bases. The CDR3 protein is CASRRGGGYEQYF. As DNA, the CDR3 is TGTGCCAGCAGGCGGGGGGGTGGATACGAGCAGTACTTC.